The rows below give T cell receptor beta chains drawn from one sample of a study of OX40 agonist ivuxolimab in advanced cancers. The table came from immunoSEQ multiplex PCR; TCRdb's copy has only in-frame clones and leaves some out. This sample has about 45,000 clones, with around 87% found just once. The sequences come from CD4+ or CD8+ T cells sorted from blood, collected in a trial of the OX40 agonist ivuxolimab. The receptors come from an adult with an advanced solid tumor such as melanoma, head and neck, liver or kidney cancer. Both conserved end residues are part of each CDR3. The order of the fields is V gene, clone size, J gene, D gene, CDR3 protein, CDR3 DNA. D genes are given only for firm matches. Clone size is given for some rows only: seen once, a few or many times, or a class if the clone is expanded.

TRBV11-2	.	TRBJ2-7	.	CASSQRVFGAYEQYF	TGTGCCAGCAGTCAGAGGGTTTTCGGAGCCTACGAGCAGTACTTC
TRBV19	.	TRBJ2-7	.	CASSMETAGAYTLEQYF	TGTGCCAGTAGTATGGAGACCGCGGGGGCCTATACGTTGGAGCAGTACTTC
TRBV5-1	.	TRBJ1-1	.	CASRTQGNTEAFF	TGCGCCAGCAGAACACAGGGCAACACTGAAGCTTTCTTT
TRBV6-1	.	TRBJ1-2	TRBD1	CASIEGGQANYGYTF	TGTGCCAGCATCGAGGGGGGACAGGCGAACTATGGCTACACCTTC
TRBV19	.	TRBJ2-7	.	CASSIRAPSDEQYF	TGTGCCAGTAGTATCAGGGCCCCTAGCGACGAGCAGTACTTC
TRBV11-2	.	TRBJ2-3	.	CASSFLPTDTQYF	TGTGCCAGCAGCTTTCTCCCAACCGATACGCAGTATTTT
TRBV4-1	.	TRBJ1-2	.	CASSQLQGSGGYTF	TGCGCCAGCAGCCAACTTCAGGGGAGTGGGGGCTACACCTTC
TRBV5-1	.	TRBJ2-1	.	CASSLSGVNNEQFF	TGCGCCAGCAGTCTCTCGGGGGTGAACAATGAGCAGTTCTTC
TRBV7-2	.	TRBJ2-7	.	CASSRPSRYEQYF	TGTGCCAGCAGCAGGCCTTCGAGGTACGAGCAGTACTTC
TRBV5-6	once	TRBJ2-5	.	CASSLVPGETQYF	TGTGCCAGCAGCTTGGTCCCCGGTGAGACCCAGTACTTC
TRBV2	.	TRBJ2-1	TRBD2	CASSWREGLYNEQFF	TGTGCCAGCAGCTGGCGGGAGGGCCTCTACAATGAGCAGTTCTTC
TRBV5-4	.	TRBJ2-7	TRBD2	CASSPTLAGALYEQYF	TGTGCCAGCAGCCCAACACTAGCGGGGGCCCTCTACGAGCAGTACTTC
TRBV5-8	.	TRBJ2-7	TRBD1	CASSLLGDRGNEQYF	TGTGCCAGCAGCTTGTTAGGGGACAGGGGGAACGAGCAGTACTTC
TRBV10-3	.	TRBJ1-2	.	CAISEGENRFGYTF	TGTGCCATCAGTGAGGGGGAGAACAGATTCGGCTACACCTTC
TRBV19	once	TRBJ1-3	TRBD1	CASSKRDRGFALSGNTIYF	TGTGCCAGTAGTAAGCGGGACAGAGGTTTTGCCCTCTCTGGAAACACCATATATTTT
TRBV4-1	.	TRBJ2-1	.	CASSQGVLRREFYNEQFF	TGCGCCAGCAGCCAAGGGGTCCTCAGGCGGGAATTTTACAATGAGCAGTTCTTC
TRBV28	once	TRBJ1-5	.	CASSLWGSSNQPQHF	TGTGCCAGCAGTTTATGGGGCAGTAGCAATCAGCCCCAGCATTTT
TRBV7-2	.	TRBJ1-2	.	CASRLRGGVEYGYTF	TGTGCCAGCAGACTCAGGGGAGGGGTAGAGTATGGCTACACCTTC
TRBV7-2	few	TRBJ1-1	.	CASSLSGNTEAFF	TGTGCCAGCAGCTTATCAGGTAACACTGAAGCTTTCTTT
TRBV6-5	.	TRBJ1-2	.	CASKGSSYGYTF	TGTGCCAGCAAGGGCAGCTCCTATGGCTACACCTTC
TRBV18	.	TRBJ1-2	.	CASSPAQGLSGYTF	TGTGCCAGCTCACCAGCCCAAGGACTGTCAGGCTACACCTTC
TRBV7-9	.	TRBJ2-1	TRBD1	CARTNDRGNEQFF	TGTGCCAGAACGAACGACAGGGGAAATGAGCAGTTCTTC
TRBV5-8	.	TRBJ1-4	.	CASSLLPGGLGEKLFF	TGTGCCAGCAGCTTACTCCCCGGAGGGCTTGGGGAAAAACTGTTTTTT
TRBV27	.	TRBJ2-1	.	CASRSSSRGEQFF	TGTGCCAGCAGGTCCTCCAGTAGGGGTGAGCAGTTCTTC
TRBV27	.	TRBJ1-1	TRBD1	CASSLGTGDEAFF	TGTGCCAGCAGTTTAGGGACAGGGGATGAAGCTTTCTTT
TRBV28	.	TRBJ1-4	.	CASSFLAATNEKLFF	TGTGCCAGCAGTTTTTTGGCGGCAACTAATGAAAAACTGTTTTTT
TRBV5-1	.	TRBJ2-6	.	CASTWDASSSGANVLTF	TGCGCCAGCACCTGGGACGCCTCAAGCTCTGGGGCCAACGTCCTGACTTTC
TRBV7-8	.	TRBJ2-1	TRBD1	CASSYKTGANEQFF	TGTGCCAGCAGCTATAAGACAGGGGCCAATGAGCAGTTCTTC
TRBV27	.	TRBJ2-5	.	CASTFQETQYF	TGTGCCAGCACCTTCCAAGAGACCCAGTACTTC
TRBV18	few	TRBJ1-3	TRBD1	CASSGDRAAGNTIYF	TGTGCCAGCTCGGGGGACAGGGCCGCTGGAAACACCATATATTTT
TRBV28	.	TRBJ2-5	.	CASSPRRGRVETQYF	TGTGCCAGCAGTCCCCGGCGAGGGCGGGTGGAGACCCAGTACTTC
TRBV28	.	TRBJ1-4	.	CASRDSSVRGEKLFF	TGTGCCAGCAGGGATTCGAGTGTAAGGGGTGAAAAACTGTTTTTT